The 21 T cell receptor beta chains given below trace back to one sample, sequenced in a study of technical replicates of blood from a handful of donors. The assay was immunoSEQ multiplex PCR, and TCRdb's table has in-frame clones only and misses some. The sample carries approximately 100,000 clones, approximately 96% recorded once. The sample comprised T cells isolated from PBMCs. The receptors come from a human donor in good health.

This clone was seen a single time. In nucleotides, the CDR3 is TGTGCCAGCAGCCCGGGATCGTCAGAGACCCAGTACTTC. Translated: CASSPGSSETQYF. The V call is TRBV14, the J call TRBJ2-5, with D maybe TRBD2 (5 bases). The CDR3 is made up of 13 amino acids. CDR1 SGHDN and CDR2 FVKESK come from the germline V gene. The V gene lost 4 bases and the J gene lost 4 bases, with 10 bases spanning the gap.

The rearrangement links TRBV12-5 to TRBJ1-3, with D perhaps matching TRBD1 (6 bases). Deletions cut 3 bases from V and 4 bases from J, with 7 bases between. The CDR3 is 13 amino acids. CDR1 and CDR2 (germline): LGHNT, FRNRAP. CDR3 sequence reads: CASGFGQGNTIYF. As DNA, the CDR3 is TGTGCTAGTGGTTTTGGACAGGGAAACACCATATATTTT.

The V gene is TRBV13, the J gene TRBJ2-6, with unresolved D. V was cut by 2 bases and J by 3 bases, with 8 bases left in between. This CDR3 spans 15 amino acids. Germline CDR1 is PRHDT and CDR2 is FYEKMQ (reference sequence). CDR3 protein: CASSLSLVGANVLTF. For the CDR3, the DNA is TGTGCCAGCAGCTTAAGCTTAGTTGGGGCCAACGTCCTGACTTTC.

The J gene is TRBJ2-3, the V gene TRBV6-5, with D perhaps matching TRBD1 (5 bases). Per germline, CDR1 MNHEY and CDR2 SVGAGI. This CDR3 has 13 residues. Trimming removed 6 bases at V and 5 bases at J, with 12 bases between. Here the CDR3 DNA reads TGTGCCAGCAGCAACCACCAGGGAGATACGCAGTATTTT. The encoded protein is CASSNHQGDTQYF.

The chain has TRBV30 and TRBJ1-4; no clear D. The ends were cut back, 8 bases at V and 1 base at J, with 2 bases in the middle. The CDR3 is 10 amino acids. Per the germline V gene, CDR1 is GTSNPN and CDR2 is SVGIG (reference sequence). The CDR3 loop reads CARTNEKLFF. As DNA, the CDR3 is TGTGCCCGAACTAATGAAAAACTGTTTTTT.

This chain uses TRBV4-2 with TRBJ2-1, with TRBD2 matching over 8 bases. Losses at the gene ends were 8 bases for V and 5 bases for J; bases not matched to a gene: 8. Germline CDR1 LGHNA, CDR2 YNFKEQ. The length of the CDR3 is 14 residues. The CDR3 reads CASSPGGANNEQFF. The CDR3 nucleotides read TGTGCCAGCTCACCGGGGGGGGCCAACAATGAGCAGTTCTTC.

The rearrangement joins TRBV7-9 to TRBJ2-5; 7 positions match TRBD2. CDR3 size: 16 residues. The V and J ends lost 5 bases and 4 bases, in that order; junction bases with no gene match: 13. CDR1 SEHNR and CDR2 FQNEAQ come from the germline V gene (reference sequence). The CDR3 region has the DNA TGTGCCAGCAGCCCCAGGACTAGTCTGGTAGGAGAGACCCAGTACTTC. This sequence encodes CASSPRTSLVGETQYF.

The V call is TRBV7-9, the J call TRBJ2-7; 12 bases line up with TRBD2. The J segment lost 0 bases and the V segment lost 5 bases, leaving 5 bases of the junction unmatched. From germline, CDR1 is SEHNR and CDR2 FQNEAQ (reference sequence). The CDR3 is made up of 16 amino acids. CDR3 loop: CASSARTSGASYEQYF. The CDR3 region has the DNA TGTGCCAGCAGCGCCCGGACTAGCGGGGCCTCCTACGAGCAGTACTTC. Variable domain in full (rest from reference TRBV7-9 and TRBJ2-7): DTGVSQNPRHKITKRGQNVTFRCDPISEHNRLYWYRQTLGQGPEFLTYFQNEAQLEKSRLLSDRFSAERPKGSFSTLEIQRTEQGDSAMYLCASSARTSGASYEQYFGPGTRLTVT.

The V gene is TRBV29-1, the J gene TRBJ2-1; 10 nucleotides align to TRBD1. The CDR3 has 13 amino acids. V lost 3 bases and J lost 9; bases outside the gene matches: 5. CDR1 and CDR2 (germline): SQVTM, ANQGSEA. CDR3 region: CSVEGQGLLEQFF. CDR3 in DNA: TGCAGCGTTGAGGGACAGGGGTTACTTGAGCAGTTCTTC.

Worth noting for this clone: A read error may account for a junction end that differs from germline. The J gene is TRBJ2-5, the V gene TRBV29-1; D is unresolved. This CDR3 has 12 residues. CDR1 SQVTM and CDR2 ANQGSEA come from the germline V gene. The CDR3 here is CSAVWAQEPQYF. Here the CDR3 DNA reads TGCAGCGCCGTTTGGGCCCAAGAGCCCCAGTACTTC.

The CDR3 here is CASSLRGLAGANVLTF. The CDR3 DNA reads TGTGCCAGCAGTTTAAGGGGGTTGGCTGGGGCCAACGTCCTGACTTTC. The chain couples TRBV28 to TRBJ2-6, with D tentatively TRBD1 (6 bases). The ends were cut back, 2 bases at V and 2 bases at J, with 10 bases in the middle. The germline V gene has CDR1 MDHEN and CDR2 SYDVKM. This CDR3 spans 16 amino acids.

The CDR3 sequence: CASSETFRGRYTQYF. The DNA of the CDR3 is TGTGCCAGCAGTGAGACATTCAGGGGGCGATATACGCAGTATTTT. The chain uses TRBV6-4 and TRBJ2-3; 8 bases fit TRBD1. The V segment lost 3 bases and the J segment 7 bases; nucleotides outside the gene matches: 9. The CDR3 spans 15 residues. Germline values: CDR1 MRHNA, CDR2 SNTAGT.

This sequence joins TRBV2 and TRBJ2-5, with a tentative D call TRBD1 (5 bases). Trimming shortened V by 5 bases and J by 3 bases, and 19 bases separated the two germline ends. Germline V gene sequence: CDR1 SNHLY, CDR2 FYNNEI. This CDR3 contains 16 residues. This CDR3 is CASSSPPQGGEETQYF. As DNA, the CDR3 is TGTGCCAGCAGTAGCCCCCCGCAGGGTGGGGAAGAGACCCAGTACTTC.

A note on this clone: A junction boundary mismatches the germline segment, possibly from a read error. This chain uses TRBV5-5 with TRBJ1-1, with a weak D call TRBD1 (5 bases). The V gene's germline CDR1 is SGHKS and CDR2 YYEKEE (reference sequence). The CDR3 loop spans 11 amino acids. The CDR3 reads CASSRPGVIIF. The DNA of the CDR3 is TGTGCCAGCAGCAGACCGGGGGTAATTATCTTT.

The V call is TRBV4-1, the J call TRBJ2-1; possible D gene TRBD1, 6 bases. The CDR3 is 18 amino acids. V lost 1 base and J 3 bases, leaving 19 bases between the germline ends. CDR1 and CDR2 (germline): MGHRA, YSYEKL. As DNA, the CDR3 is TGCGCCAGCAGCCAAGTGACCGGGACATCGATTTTCTACAATGAGCAGTTCTTC. This sequence encodes CASSQVTGTSIFYNEQFF.

The rearrangement joins TRBV5-4 to TRBJ1-1; possible D gene TRBD1, 5 bases. This CDR3 contains 14 residues. The V gene lost 3 bases and the J gene lost 0 bases, with 9 bases spanning the gap. Germline loops: CDR1 SGHNT, CDR2 YYREEE (reference sequence). The CDR3 nucleotides are TGTGCCAGCAGCTCGACAGTGATGAACACTGAAGCTTTCTTT. Its translation: CASSSTVMNTEAFF. The full variable domain, in which reference TRBV5-4 and TRBJ1-1 provide the parts outside the CDR3, is ETGVTQSPTHLIKTRGQQVTLRCSSQSGHNTVSWYQQALGQGPQFIFQYYREEENGRGNFPPRFSGLQFPNYSSELNVNALELDDSALYLCASSSTVMNTEAFFGQGTRLTVV.

The chain recombines TRBV6-5 with TRBJ1-2; perhaps TRBD1 as D (6 bases). Trimming pared 6 bases from V and 6 bases from J, leaving 14 bases between. The CDR3 contains 13 residues. Germline V gives CDR1 MNHEY, CDR2 SVGAGI. DNA for the CDR3: TGTGCCAGCAGGAGGGGGGGGGTGAATGGCTACACCTTC. This translates into CASRRGGVNGYTF.

This sequence joins TRBV2 and TRBJ2-5; 13 bases fit TRBD2. The end of the DNA aligns better with TRBJ2-7, so the J call may be wrong. CDR3 size: 15 residues. Germline lookup yields CDR1 SNHLY and CDR2 FYNNEI. As DNA, the CDR3 is TGTGCCAGCAGTGAAACTAGCGGGAGGGCCTACGAGCAGTACTTC. Encoded protein: CASSETSGRAYEQYF.

This chain uses TRBV6-5 with TRBJ2-1, with a weak D call TRBD1 (5 bases). Germline V lookup: CDR1 MNHEY, CDR2 SVGAGI. V was cut by 5 bases and J by 10 bases, with 15 bases left in between. The CDR3 length is 13 residues. The CDR3 DNA is TGTGCCAGCAGTACCGCTACAGGTGGGGAGCAGTTCTTC. Its translation: CASSTATGGEQFF.

The gene calls are TRBV7-6 and TRBJ2-1; 7 bases map to TRBD2. V shed 5 bases and J 3 bases; nucleotides not matched to a gene: 22. Germline-derived CDR1 and CDR2 are SGHVS and FNYEAQ. The CDR3 has 20 residues. CDR3 residues: CASSPLGLGLLAGVYNEQFF. Here the CDR3 DNA reads TGTGCCAGCAGCCCCCTTGGGCTGGGGCTTTTAGCGGGCGTCTACAATGAGCAGTTCTTC.

The rearrangement joins TRBV19 to TRBJ2-3; D unresolved. V lost 5 bases and J lost 2, with 8 bases in between. This CDR3 contains 13 residues. Germline CDR1 is LNHDA and CDR2 is SQIVND (reference sequence). The CDR3, as DNA: TGTGCCAGTAGTCCACAGAACACAGATACGCAGTATTTT. Its protein product is CASSPQNTDTQYF.